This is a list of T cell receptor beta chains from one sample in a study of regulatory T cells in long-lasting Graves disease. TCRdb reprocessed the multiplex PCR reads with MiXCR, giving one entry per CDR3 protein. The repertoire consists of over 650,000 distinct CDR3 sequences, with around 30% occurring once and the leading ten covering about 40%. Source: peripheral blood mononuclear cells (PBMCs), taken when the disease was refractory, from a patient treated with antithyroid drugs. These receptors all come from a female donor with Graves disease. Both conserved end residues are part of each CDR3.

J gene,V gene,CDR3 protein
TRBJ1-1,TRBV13,CASSYQTGYQEAFF
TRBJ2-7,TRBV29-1,CSVEPGSYEQYF
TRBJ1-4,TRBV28,CASSRGGGGKLFF
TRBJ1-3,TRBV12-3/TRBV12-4,CASSFRGSSHSSGNTIYF
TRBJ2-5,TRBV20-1,CSARDSGKSETQYF
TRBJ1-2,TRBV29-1,CSVEDQNRGYGYTF
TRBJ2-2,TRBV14,CASSQVRDTGGLFF
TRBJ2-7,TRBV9,CASSVIVGAEQYF
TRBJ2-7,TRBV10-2,CASSRDSAGREQYF
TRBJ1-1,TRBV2,CASSEWVPSEAFF
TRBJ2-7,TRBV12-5,CASGSSSTSLWYEQYF
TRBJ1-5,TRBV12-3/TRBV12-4,CATHLGYSYSNQPQHF
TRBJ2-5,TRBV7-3,CASSQGQGKETQYF
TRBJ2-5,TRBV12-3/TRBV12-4,CASSSRDRGLETQYF
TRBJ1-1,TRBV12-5,CASGFNSGTEAFF
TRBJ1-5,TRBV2,CASKDSSNQPQHF
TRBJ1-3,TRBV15,CATRAGGSGNTIYF
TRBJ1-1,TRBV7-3,CASSLQSVGTEAFF
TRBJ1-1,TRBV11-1,CASVRLNTEAFF
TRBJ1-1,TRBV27,CASSSYLNTEAFF
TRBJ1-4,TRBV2,CASSLKEGAVKEKLFF
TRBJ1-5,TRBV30,CAWSHGRSSNSNQPQHF
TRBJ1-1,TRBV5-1,CASSPLGGTANTEAFF
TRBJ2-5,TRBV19,CASSIDRDSGETQYF
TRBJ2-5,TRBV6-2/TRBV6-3,CASSYPGTSGRPSQETQYF
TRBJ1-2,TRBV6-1,CASSEAGRAAYGYTF
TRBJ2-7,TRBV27,CASSLTLGGYEQYF
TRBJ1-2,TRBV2,CASSGGQSYYGYTF
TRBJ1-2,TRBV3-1,CASSQSPSGYTF
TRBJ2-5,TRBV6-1,CASNGQTQETQYF
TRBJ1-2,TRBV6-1,CASSEIRSNYGYTF
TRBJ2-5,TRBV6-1,CASSQAPGGETQYF
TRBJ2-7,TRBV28,CASSLPGTGGNEQYF
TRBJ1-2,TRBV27,CASSPQFKSYGYTF
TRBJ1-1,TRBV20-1,CSATPGRVNTEAFF
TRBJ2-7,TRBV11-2,CASSYLGGDSSYEQYF